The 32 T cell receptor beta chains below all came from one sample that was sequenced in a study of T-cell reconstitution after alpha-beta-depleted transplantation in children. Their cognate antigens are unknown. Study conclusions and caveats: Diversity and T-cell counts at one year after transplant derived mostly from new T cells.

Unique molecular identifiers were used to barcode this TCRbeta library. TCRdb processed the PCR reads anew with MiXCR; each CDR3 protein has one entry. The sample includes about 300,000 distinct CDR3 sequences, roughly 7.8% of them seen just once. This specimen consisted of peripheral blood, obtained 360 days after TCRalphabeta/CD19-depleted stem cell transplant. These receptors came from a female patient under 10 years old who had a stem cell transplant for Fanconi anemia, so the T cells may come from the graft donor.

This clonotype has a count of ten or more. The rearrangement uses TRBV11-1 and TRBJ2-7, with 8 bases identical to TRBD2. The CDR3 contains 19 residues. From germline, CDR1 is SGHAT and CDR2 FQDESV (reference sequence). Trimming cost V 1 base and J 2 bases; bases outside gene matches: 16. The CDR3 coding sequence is TGTGCCAGCAGCTTAGTAGGAAAGGTAGGACTAGCTGGTCCCTACGAGCAGTACTTC. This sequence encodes CASSLVGKVGLAGPYEQYF.

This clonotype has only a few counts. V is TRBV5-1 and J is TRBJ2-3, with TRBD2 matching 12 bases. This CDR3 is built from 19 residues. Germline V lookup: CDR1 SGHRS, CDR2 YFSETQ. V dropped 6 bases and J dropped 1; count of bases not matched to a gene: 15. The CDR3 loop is CASMIGDRASGRGTDTQYF. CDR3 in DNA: TGCGCCAGCATGATCGGGGACCGGGCTAGCGGGAGGGGCACAGATACGCAGTATTTT.

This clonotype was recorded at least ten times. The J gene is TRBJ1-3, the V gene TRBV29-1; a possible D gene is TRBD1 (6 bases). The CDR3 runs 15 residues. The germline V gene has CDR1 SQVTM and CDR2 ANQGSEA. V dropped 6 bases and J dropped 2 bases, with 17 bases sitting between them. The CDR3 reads CSVTTQRGPGNTIYF. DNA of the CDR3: TGCAGCGTAACGACGCAGCGGGGGCCTGGAAACACCATATATTTT.

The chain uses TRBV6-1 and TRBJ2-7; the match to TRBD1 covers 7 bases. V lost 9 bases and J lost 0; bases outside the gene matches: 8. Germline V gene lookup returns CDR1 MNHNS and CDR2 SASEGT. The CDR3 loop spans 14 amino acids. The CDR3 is CARTNRDSSYEQYF. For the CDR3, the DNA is TGTGCCAGAACCAACCGGGACAGCTCCTACGAGCAGTACTTC.

This chain's CDR3 is CASNKALAGEETQYF. The CDR3 region has the DNA TGTGCCAGCAACAAAGCGCTAGCGGGGGAAGAGACCCAGTACTTC. The V call is TRBV21-1, the J call TRBJ2-5; TRBD2 is the table's D call, not checked against the DNA. TRBV21-1 is an annotated pseudogene. The CDR3 runs to 15 residues.

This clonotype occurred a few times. The CDR3: CASRISGTGVSGYTF. The CDR3 DNA sequence: TGCGCCAGCCGCATTTCCGGGACAGGGGTTAGTGGCTACACCTTC. The rearrangement uses TRBV5-1 and TRBJ1-2, with 10 bases aligning to TRBD1. The CDR3 consists of 15 residues. V dropped 7 bases and J dropped 7; count of bases not matched to a gene: 13. Germline CDR1 SGHRS, CDR2 YFSETQ.

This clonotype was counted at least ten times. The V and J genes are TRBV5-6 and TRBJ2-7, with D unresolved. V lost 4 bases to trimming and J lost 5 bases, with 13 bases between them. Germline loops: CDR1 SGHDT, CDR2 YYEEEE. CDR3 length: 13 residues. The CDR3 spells CASSHGFRDEQYF. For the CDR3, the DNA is TGTGCCAGCAGCCATGGGTTTCGGGACGAGCAGTACTTC.

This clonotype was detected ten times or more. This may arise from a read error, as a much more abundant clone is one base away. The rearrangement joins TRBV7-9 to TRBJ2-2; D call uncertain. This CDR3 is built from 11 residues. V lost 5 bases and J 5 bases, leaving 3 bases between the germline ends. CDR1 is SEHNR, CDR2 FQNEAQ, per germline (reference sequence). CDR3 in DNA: TGTGCCAGCAGCCAAACCGGGGAGCTGTTTTTT. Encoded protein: CASSQTGELFF.

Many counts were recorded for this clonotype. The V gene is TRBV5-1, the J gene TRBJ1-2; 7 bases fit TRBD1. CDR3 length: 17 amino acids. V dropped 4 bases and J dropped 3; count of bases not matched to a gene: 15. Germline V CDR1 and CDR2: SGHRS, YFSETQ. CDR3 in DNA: TGCGCCAGCAGCGGTGATCCGTCACAGGGGCACTACTATGGCTACACCTTC. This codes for CASSGDPSQGHYYGYTF.

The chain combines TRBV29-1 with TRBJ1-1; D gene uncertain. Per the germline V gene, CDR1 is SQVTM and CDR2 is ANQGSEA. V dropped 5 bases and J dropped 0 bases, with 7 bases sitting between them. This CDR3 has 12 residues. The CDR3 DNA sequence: TGCAGCGTTATCCTATTGAACACTGAAGCTTTCTTT. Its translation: CSVILLNTEAFF.

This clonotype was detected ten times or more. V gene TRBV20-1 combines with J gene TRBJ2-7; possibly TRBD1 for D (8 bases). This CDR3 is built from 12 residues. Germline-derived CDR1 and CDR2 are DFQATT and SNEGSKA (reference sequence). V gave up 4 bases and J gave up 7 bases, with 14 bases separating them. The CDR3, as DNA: TGCAGTGCTAAACAGGGGGGGAGGGAGCAGTACTTC. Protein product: CSAKQGGREQYF.

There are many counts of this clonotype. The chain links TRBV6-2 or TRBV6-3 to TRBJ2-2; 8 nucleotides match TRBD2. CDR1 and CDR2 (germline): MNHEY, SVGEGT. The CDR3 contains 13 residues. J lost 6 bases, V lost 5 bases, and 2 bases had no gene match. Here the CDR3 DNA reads TGTGCCAGCAGTACGACTAGCGCCGGGGAGCTGTTTTTT. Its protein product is CASSTTSAGELFF.

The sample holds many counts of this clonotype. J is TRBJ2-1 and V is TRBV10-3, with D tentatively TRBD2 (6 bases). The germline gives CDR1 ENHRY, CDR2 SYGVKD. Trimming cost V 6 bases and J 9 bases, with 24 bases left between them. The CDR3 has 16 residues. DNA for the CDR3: TGTGCCATCAGGGGGTCGAATAGGAGGGGTCACGGTGAGCAGTTCTTC. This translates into CAIRGSNRRGHGEQFF.

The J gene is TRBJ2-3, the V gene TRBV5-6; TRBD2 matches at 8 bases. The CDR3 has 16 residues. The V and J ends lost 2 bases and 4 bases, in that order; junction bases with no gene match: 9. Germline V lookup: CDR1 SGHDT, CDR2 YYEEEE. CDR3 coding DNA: TGTGCCAGCAGCTTCGCCGGGACTAGTAGGTCAGATACGCAGTATTTT. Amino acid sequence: CASSFAGTSRSDTQYF.

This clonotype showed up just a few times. The CDR3 nucleotides read TGTGCCAGCAAAGAGGGCTGGAGCGAGCAGTACGTC. Translating it yields CASKEGWSEQYV. This chain connects TRBV2 to TRBJ2-7; possible D gene TRBD2, 5 bases. CDR1 and CDR2 from the germline V gene are SNHLY and FYNNEI. CDR3 length: 12 residues. Trimming removed 7 bases from V and 6 bases from J, with 13 bases in between.

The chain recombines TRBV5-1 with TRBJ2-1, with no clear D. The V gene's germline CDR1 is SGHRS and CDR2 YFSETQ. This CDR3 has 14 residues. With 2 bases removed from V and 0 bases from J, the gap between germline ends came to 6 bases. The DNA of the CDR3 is TGCGCCAGCAGCTTCTTGAGCTCCTACAATGAGCAGTTCTTC. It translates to CASSFLSSYNEQFF.

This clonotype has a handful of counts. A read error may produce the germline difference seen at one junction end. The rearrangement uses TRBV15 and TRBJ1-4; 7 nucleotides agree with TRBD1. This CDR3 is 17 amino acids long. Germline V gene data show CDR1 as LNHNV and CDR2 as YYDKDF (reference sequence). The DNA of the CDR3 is TGTGCCACCAGCGGAGAAGACAGGGCTCGGGTTAGTGAAAAACTGTTTTTT. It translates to CATSGEDRARVSEKLFF.

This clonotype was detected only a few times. This chain's CDR3 is CSAPTDSYNSPLHF. The DNA of the CDR3 is TGCAGTGCCCCGACAGACTCCTATAATTCACCCCTCCACTTT. This rearrangement joins TRBV20-1 to TRBJ1-6, with a weak D call TRBD1 (5 bases). The ends were cut back, 6 bases at V and 0 bases at J, with 9 bases in the middle. CDR1 and CDR2 (germline): DFQATT, SNEGSKA (reference sequence). This CDR3 is 14 amino acids long.

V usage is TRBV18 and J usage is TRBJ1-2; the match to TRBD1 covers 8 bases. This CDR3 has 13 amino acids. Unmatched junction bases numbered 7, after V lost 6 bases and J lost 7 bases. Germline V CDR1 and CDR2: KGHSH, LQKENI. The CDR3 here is CASSPGGEAGYTF. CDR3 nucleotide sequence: TGTGCCAGCTCTCCAGGGGGCGAAGCTGGCTACACCTTC.

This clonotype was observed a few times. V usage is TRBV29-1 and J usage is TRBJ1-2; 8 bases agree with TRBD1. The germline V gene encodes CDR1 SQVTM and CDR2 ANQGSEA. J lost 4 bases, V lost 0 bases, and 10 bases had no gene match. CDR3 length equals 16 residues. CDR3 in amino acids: CSVEDIDQGAGYGYTF. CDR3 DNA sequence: TGCAGCGTTGAAGATATTGATCAGGGGGCGGGCTATGGCTACACCTTC.

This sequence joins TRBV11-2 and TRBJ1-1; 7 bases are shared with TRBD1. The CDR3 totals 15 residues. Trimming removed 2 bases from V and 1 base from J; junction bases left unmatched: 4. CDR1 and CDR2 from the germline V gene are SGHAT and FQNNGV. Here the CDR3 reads CASSLFGTENTEAFF. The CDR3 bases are TGTGCCAGCAGCTTATTCGGGACAGAGAACACTGAAGCTTTCTTT.

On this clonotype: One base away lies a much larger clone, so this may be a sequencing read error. In DNA form, the CDR3 reads TGCGCCAGCAGTCAATTCCTCAAGACAGGAAAGTCGACCACCGGGGAGCTGTTTTTT. Translating gives CASSQFLKTGKSTTGELFF. The chain couples TRBV23-1 to TRBJ2-2; maybe TRBD1 (6 bases). TRBV23-1 counts as an open reading frame of uncertain function. Trimming removed 1 base at V and 4 bases at J, with 22 bases between. This CDR3 comprises 19 residues.

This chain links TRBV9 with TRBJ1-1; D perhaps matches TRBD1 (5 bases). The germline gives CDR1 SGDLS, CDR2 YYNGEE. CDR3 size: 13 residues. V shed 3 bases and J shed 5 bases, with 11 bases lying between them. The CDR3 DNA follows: TGTGCCAGCAGCGCTGAGGGGAGGACTGAAGCTTTCTTT. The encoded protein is CASSAEGRTEAFF.

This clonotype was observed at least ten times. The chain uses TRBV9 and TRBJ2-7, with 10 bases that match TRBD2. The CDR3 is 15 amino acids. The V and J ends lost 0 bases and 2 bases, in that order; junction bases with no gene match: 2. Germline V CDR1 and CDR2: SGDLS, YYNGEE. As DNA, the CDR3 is TGTGCCAGCAGCGTAGATACTAGCGGGACCTACGAGCAGTACTTC. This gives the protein CASSVDTSGTYEQYF.

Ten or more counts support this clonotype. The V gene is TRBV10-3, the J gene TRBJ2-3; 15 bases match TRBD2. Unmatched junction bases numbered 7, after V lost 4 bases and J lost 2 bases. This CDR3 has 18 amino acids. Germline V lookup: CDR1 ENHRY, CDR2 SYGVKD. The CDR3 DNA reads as TGTGCCATCAGTGCGCCCGGGACTAGCGGGGGGACCACAGATACGCAGTATTTT. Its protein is CAISAPGTSGGTTDTQYF.

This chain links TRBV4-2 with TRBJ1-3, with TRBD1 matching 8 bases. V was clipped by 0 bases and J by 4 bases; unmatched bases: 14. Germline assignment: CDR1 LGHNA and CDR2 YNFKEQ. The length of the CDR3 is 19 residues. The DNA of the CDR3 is TGTGCCAGCAGCCAAGATCGAGGTGTTCAGGGGGCTAGGGGAAACACCATATATTTT. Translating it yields CASSQDRGVQGARGNTIYF.

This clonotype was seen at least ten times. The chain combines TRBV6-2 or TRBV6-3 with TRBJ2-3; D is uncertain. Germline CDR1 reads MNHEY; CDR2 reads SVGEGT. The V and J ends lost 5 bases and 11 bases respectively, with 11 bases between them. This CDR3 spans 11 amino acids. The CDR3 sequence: CASSHDHRQYF. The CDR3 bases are TGTGCCAGCAGTCACGACCACCGGCAGTATTTT.

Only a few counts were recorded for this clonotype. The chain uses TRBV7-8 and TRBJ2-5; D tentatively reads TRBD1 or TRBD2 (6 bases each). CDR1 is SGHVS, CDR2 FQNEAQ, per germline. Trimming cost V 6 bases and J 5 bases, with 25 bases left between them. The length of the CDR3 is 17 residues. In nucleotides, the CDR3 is TGTGCCAGCAGTTTTTCGATTTGGGGGGCCTTATTTGAGACCCAGTACTTC. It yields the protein CASSFSIWGALFETQYF. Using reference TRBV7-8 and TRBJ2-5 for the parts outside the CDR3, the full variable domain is GAGVSQSPRYKVAKRGQDVALRCDPISGHVSLFWYQQALGQGPEFLTYFQNEAQLDKSGLPSDRFFAERPEGSVSTLKIQRTQQEDSAVYLCASSFSIWGALFETQYFGPGTRLLVL.

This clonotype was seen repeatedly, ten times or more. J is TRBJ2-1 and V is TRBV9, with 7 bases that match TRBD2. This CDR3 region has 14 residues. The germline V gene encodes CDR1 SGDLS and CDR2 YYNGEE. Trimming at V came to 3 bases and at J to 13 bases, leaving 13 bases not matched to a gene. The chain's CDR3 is CASSGPALGLEQFF. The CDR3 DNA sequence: TGTGCCAGCAGCGGCCCAGCTCTCGGACTAGAACAGTTCTTC.

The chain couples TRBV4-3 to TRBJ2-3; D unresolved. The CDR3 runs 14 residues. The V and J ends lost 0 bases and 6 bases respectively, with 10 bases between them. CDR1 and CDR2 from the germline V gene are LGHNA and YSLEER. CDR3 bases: TGCGCCAGCAGCCAAGATCCGAACGTGGATACGCAGTATTTT. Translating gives CASSQDPNVDTQYF.

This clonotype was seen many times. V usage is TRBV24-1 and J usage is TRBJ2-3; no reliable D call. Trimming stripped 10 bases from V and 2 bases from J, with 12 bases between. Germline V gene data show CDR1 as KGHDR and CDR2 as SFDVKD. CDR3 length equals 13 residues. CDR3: CATSPRHTDTQYF. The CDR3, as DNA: TGTGCCACTTCCCCCAGGCACACAGATACGCAGTATTTT.

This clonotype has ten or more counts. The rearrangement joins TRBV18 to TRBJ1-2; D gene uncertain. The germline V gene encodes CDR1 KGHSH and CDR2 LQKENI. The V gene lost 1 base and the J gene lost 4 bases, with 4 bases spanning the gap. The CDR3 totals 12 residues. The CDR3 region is CASSPQGYGYTF. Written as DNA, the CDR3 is TGTGCCAGCTCACCACAGGGCTATGGCTACACCTTC.